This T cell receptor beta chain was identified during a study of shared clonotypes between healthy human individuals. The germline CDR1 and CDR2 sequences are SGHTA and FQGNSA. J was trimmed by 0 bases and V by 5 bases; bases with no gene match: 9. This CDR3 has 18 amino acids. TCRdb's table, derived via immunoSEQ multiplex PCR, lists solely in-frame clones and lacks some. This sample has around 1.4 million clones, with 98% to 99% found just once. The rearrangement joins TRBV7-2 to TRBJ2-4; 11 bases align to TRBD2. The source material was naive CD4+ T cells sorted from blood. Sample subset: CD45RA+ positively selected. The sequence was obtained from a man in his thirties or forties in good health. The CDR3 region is CASSRTSGGGVAKNIQYF. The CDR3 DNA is TGTGCCAGCAGCCGAACTAGCGGGGGAGGGGTAGCCAAAAACATTCAGTACTTC.